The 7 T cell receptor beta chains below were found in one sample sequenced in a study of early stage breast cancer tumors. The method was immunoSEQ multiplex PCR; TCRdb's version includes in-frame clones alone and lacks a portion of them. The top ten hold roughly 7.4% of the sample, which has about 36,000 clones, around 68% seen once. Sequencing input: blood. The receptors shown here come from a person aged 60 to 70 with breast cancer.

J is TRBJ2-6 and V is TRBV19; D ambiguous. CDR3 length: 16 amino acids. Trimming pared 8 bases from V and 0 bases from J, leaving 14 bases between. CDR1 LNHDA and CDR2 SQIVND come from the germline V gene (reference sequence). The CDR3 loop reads CASSKELGSGANVLTF. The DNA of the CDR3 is TGTGCCAGTTCTAAGGAATTGGGCTCTGGGGCCAACGTCCTGACTTTC.

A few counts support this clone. CDR3 sequence: CASSFSLNTEAFF. In DNA form, the CDR3 reads TGTGCCAGCAGTTTCTCGCTGAACACTGAAGCTTTCTTT. The chain links TRBV28 to TRBJ1-1; D remains unclear. The germline V gene encodes CDR1 MDHEN and CDR2 SYDVKM. V was clipped by 3 bases and J by 0 bases, with 5 bases between them. The CDR3 has 13 residues.

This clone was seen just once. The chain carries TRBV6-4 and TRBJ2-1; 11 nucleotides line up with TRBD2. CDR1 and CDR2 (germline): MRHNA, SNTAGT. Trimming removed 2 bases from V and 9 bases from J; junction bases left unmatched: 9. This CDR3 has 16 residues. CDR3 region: CASSDLTSGTASEQFF. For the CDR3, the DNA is TGTGCCAGCAGTGACCTGACTAGCGGGACTGCCAGTGAGCAGTTCTTC.

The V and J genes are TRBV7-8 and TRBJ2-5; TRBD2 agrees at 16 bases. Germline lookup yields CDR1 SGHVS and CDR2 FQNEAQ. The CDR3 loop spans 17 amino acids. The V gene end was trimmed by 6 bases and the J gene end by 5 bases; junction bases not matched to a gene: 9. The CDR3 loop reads CASRAGTSGRGGETQYF. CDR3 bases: TGTGCCAGCAGGGCCGGGACTAGCGGGAGGGGAGGGGAGACCCAGTACTTC.

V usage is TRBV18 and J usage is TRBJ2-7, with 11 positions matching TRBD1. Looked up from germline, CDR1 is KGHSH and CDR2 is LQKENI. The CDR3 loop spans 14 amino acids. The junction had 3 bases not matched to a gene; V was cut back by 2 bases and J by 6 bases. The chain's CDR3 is CASSPLGQGGEQYF. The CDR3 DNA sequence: TGTGCCAGCTCACCATTGGGACAGGGGGGCGAGCAGTACTTC.

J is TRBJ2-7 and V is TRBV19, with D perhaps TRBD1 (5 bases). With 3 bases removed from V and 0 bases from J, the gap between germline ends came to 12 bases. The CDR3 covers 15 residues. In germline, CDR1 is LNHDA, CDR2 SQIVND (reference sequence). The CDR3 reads CASSMAPTGSYEQYF. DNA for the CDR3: TGTGCCAGTAGTATGGCCCCCACAGGCTCCTACGAGCAGTACTTC. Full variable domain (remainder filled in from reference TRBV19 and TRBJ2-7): DGGITQSPKYLFRKEGQNVTLSCEQNLNHDAMYWYRQDPGQGLRLIYYSQIVNDFQKGDIAEGYSVSREKKESFPLTVTSAQKNPTAFYLCASSMAPTGSYEQYFGPGTRLTVT.

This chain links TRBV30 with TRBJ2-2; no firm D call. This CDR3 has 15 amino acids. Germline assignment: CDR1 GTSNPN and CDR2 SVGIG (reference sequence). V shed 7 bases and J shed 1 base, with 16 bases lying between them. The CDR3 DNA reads TGTGCCTCGTCGACCTGGAGCATGAACACCGGGGAGCTGTTTTTT. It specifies CASSTWSMNTGELFF.